The source of this TCR beta chain is a study of CD8 T cells in Susac syndrome. Study-wide findings and caveats: Clonal expansion did not appear in Susac syndrome CD4+ T cell repertoires. The number of individuals included in the study's TCR sequencing and HLA analysis was acknowledged as relatively small.

Notes on this clonotype: The target antigen is unknown.

Trimming took off 0 bases at V and 1 base at J, with 24 bases between the two ends. The V gene's germline CDR1 is LGHNA and CDR2 YSLEER. CDR3 size: 21 residues. The RNA input was about 0.5 to 1 ug, and it was reverse transcribed with random hexamers. Amplification of TCR beta CDR3 by immunoSEQ multiplex PCR spanned 54 Vbeta and 13 Jbeta. MiXCR, applied by TCRdb to the immunoSEQ multiplex PCR reads, yields one record per CDR3 protein. This repertoire shows some 150,000 distinct CDR3 sequences, roughly 94% found once; its top ten account for roughly 0.14%. CD8+ and CD4+ T cells from blood underwent TCR beta sequencing.

Input material: CD4+ T cells from PBMCs. This clonotype was sampled from a human donor with Susac syndrome. This chain connects TRBV4-3 to TRBJ2-2, with a tentative D call TRBD2 (6 bases). The chain's CDR3 is CASSQDIEGGGGLGNTGELFF. The CDR3 bases are TGCGCCAGCAGCCAAGACATTGAGGGAGGAGGAGGGCTGGGGAACACCGGGGAGCTGTTTTTT.